The T cell receptor (beta chain) under discussion was sequenced for a study of blood T cell repertoires in COVID-19. Across the study: The origin of the acute and convalescent COVID-19 samples was the United States, Italy and Spain. The analysed material was cDNA or gDNA that came from T cells, B-cell-depleted T cells, or PBMCs.

With regard to this clone: An end of the junction does not agree with germline; a read error may underlie this.

Looked up from germline, CDR1 is SGHTA and CDR2 is FQGNSA. This CDR3 region has 14 residues. Study processing details: Quantification of nucleated cells was approximated via reference gene primer amplification. TCRdb's table, derived via immunoSEQ multiplex PCR, lists solely in-frame clones and lacks some. V, J and clone size were drawn from that table, and D and trimming were deduced from the DNA. The sample carries around 440,000 clones, more than 70% recorded once. One Seattle source followed patients from active infection through their disease course. The chain joins TRBV7-2 to TRBJ1-2; TRBD1 aligns across 9 bases. This TCR derives from a woman aged 50 to 60 with COVID-19, enrolled during active disease. The sample comprised peripheral blood. The CDR3 sequence: CASSGGDRVGGHTF. The CDR3 DNA reads TGTGCCAGCAGCGGTGGGGACAGGGTGGGTGGCCACACCTTC.